The 27 T cell receptor beta chains below were found in one sample sequenced in a study of T-cell memory formation after mild COVID-19. TCRdb processed the 5' RACE reads anew with MiXCR; each CDR3 protein has one entry. Of some 410,000 distinct CDR3 sequences listed, 23% are singletons. Input material: PBMCs or a T cell subset sorted from them (not recorded which). The receptors derive from an adult woman who had mild COVID-19 (a few samples of this study predate the infection). Cell type and time point are not known.

This clonotype was seen a few times. The chain carries TRBV7-2 and TRBJ1-1; no clear D. The CDR3 is 15 residues long. CDR1 is SGHTA, CDR2 FQGNSA, per germline. The V gene lost 1 base and the J gene lost 1 base, with 10 bases spanning the gap. This CDR3 is CASSLGGLWNTEAFF. The CDR3 DNA reads TGTGCCAGCAGCTTAGGAGGGCTTTGGAACACTGAAGCTTTCTTT.

This clonotype was recorded a few times. This chain connects TRBV28 to TRBJ2-7; the match to TRBD2 covers 10 bases. CDR1 is MDHEN and CDR2 is SYDVKM in the germline V gene. V lost 6 bases and J lost 3; bases outside the gene matches: 11. CDR3 length: 16 amino acids. The chain's CDR3 is CASREGLAGENYEQYF. The CDR3, as DNA: TGTGCCAGCAGGGAGGGGCTAGCGGGGGAAAACTACGAGCAGTACTTC. The entire variable domain, with the rest obtained from reference TRBV28 and TRBJ2-7, is as follows: DVKVTQSSRYLVKRTGEKVFLECVQDMDHENMFWYRQDPGLGLRLIYFSYDVKMKEKGDIPEGYSVSREKKERFSLILESASTNQTSMYLCASREGLAGENYEQYFGPGTRLTVT.

The chain employs TRBV6-2 or TRBV6-3 and TRBJ1-1; no clear D gene. With 2 bases removed from V and 3 bases from J, the gap between germline ends came to 16 bases. The CDR3 consists of 16 residues. CDR1 and CDR2 (germline): MNHEY, SVGEGT. CDR3 region: CASSYVRGVLDTEAFF. The CDR3 nucleotides are TGTGCCAGCAGTTACGTTCGTGGGGTATTGGACACTGAAGCTTTCTTT.

This chain joins TRBV5-1 and TRBJ2-7, with a possible D match to TRBD2 (6 bases). The CDR3 extends over 14 amino acids. CDR1 SGHRS and CDR2 YFSETQ come from the germline V gene. Trimming stripped 3 bases from V and 0 bases from J, with 10 bases between. The CDR3 DNA follows: TGCGCCAGCAGCTCGGGGGACGTCTCCTACGAGCAGTACTTC. Amino acid sequence: CASSSGDVSYEQYF.

Details on this clonotype: This is likely a read error, given that the CDR3 carries no conserved phenylalanine or tryptophan at its end. The genes are TRBV18 and TRBJ2-5, with a tentative D call TRBD1 (7 bases). Trimming took 3 bases from V and 7 from J, leaving 15 bases between them. The CDR3 is made up of 14 amino acids. Germline-derived CDR1 and CDR2 are KGHSH and LQKENI. CDR3 amino acids: CASSPGGQSWTQYL. The DNA for the CDR3 is TGTGCCAGCTCACCGGGGGGACAGAGTTGGACCCAGTACTTA.

The chain links TRBV29-1 to TRBJ2-7; D is uncertain. The CDR3 loop spans 13 amino acids. Trimming took 4 bases from V and 2 from J, leaving 12 bases between them. Looked up from germline, CDR1 is SQVTM and CDR2 is ANQGSEA. CDR3 residues: CSVVNTPTYEQYF. CDR3 coding DNA: TGCAGCGTTGTGAACACTCCAACCTACGAGCAGTACTTC.

This clonotype showed up just a few times. CDR3 sequence: CASSQERTGGKYEQYF. The DNA of the CDR3 is TGCGCCAGCAGCCAAGAACGGACAGGGGGAAAGTACGAGCAGTACTTC. The chain links TRBV4-1 to TRBJ2-7, with 10 bases lining up with TRBD1. CDR1 and CDR2 (germline): MGHRA, YSYEKL. The V segment lost 0 bases and the J segment 4 bases; nucleotides outside the gene matches: 6. The CDR3 is 16 residues long.

In this sample, this clonotype turned up a few times. This CDR3 is CASAALGEETQYF. The CDR3 region has the DNA TGTGCCAGCGCCGCGCTGGGGGAGGAGACCCAGTACTTC. V usage is TRBV11-2 and J usage is TRBJ2-5; D tentatively fits TRBD1 or TRBD2 (5 bases each). V dropped 8 bases and J dropped 5 bases, with 15 bases sitting between them. Germline V gene data show CDR1 as SGHAT and CDR2 as FQNNGV. This CDR3 is 13 amino acids long.

CDR3 amino acids: CSVARSAITGAYEQYF. The CDR3 region has the DNA TGCAGCGTTGCCCGCTCCGCCATTACAGGGGCCTACGAGCAGTACTTC. V gene TRBV29-1 combines with J gene TRBJ2-7; 7 bases align to TRBD1. The length of the CDR3 is 16 residues. V shed 4 bases, J shed 2 bases, and the junction held 14 bases outside the gene matches. CDR1 SQVTM and CDR2 ANQGSEA come from the germline V gene.

In regard to this clonotype: Germline and junction disagree at one end, which may indicate a read error. The genes are TRBV12-3 or TRBV12-4 and TRBJ1-5; 9 bases agree with TRBD1. The CDR3 is 17 residues long. Written as DNA, the CDR3 is TGTGCCAGCAGCCTCGGGACAGGGAAACAGGGGAATCGGCCCCAGCATTTT. Translation: CASSLGTGKQGNRPQHF.

This clonotype was counted a few times. V is TRBV14 and J is TRBJ2-7; no clear D. V was shortened by 3 bases and J by 0 bases, with 15 bases between the two germline ends. The CDR3 is 16 residues long. Germline V gene lookup returns CDR1 SGHDN and CDR2 FVKESK. Here the CDR3 DNA reads TGTGCCAGCAGCCACCTCGTCGGTACATCCTCCTACGAGCAGTACTTC. Translating it yields CASSHLVGTSSYEQYF. The full variable domain, rest sourced from reference TRBV14 and TRBJ2-7, is EAGVTQFPSHSVIEKGQTVTLRCDPISGHDNLYWYRRVMGKEIKFLLHFVKESKQDESGMPNNRFLAERTGGTYSTLKVQPAELEDSGVYFCASSHLVGTSSYEQYFGPGTRLTVT.

The chain recombines TRBV20-1 with TRBJ2-4; D is unclear. The CDR3 consists of 13 residues. The germline V and J ends were trimmed by 6 bases and 2 bases, with 11 bases remaining between them. Germline lookup yields CDR1 DFQATT and CDR2 SNEGSKA (reference sequence). The CDR3 loop is CSAYWFPKNIQYF. CDR3 nucleotides: TGCAGTGCATACTGGTTCCCCAAAAACATTCAGTACTTC.

This clonotype has just a few counts. The chain has TRBV6-5 and TRBJ2-7, with 7 positions matching TRBD1. Germline CDR1 reads MNHEY; CDR2 reads SVGAGI. The CDR3 totals 13 residues. After removal of 10 bases from V and 4 bases from J, the junction contained 10 bases not matched to a gene. As DNA, the CDR3 is TGTGCCACCACTCAGGGGGTAGGATACGAGCAGTACTTC. This translates into CATTQGVGYEQYF.

This clonotype has only a few counts. V and J are TRBV12-3 or TRBV12-4 and TRBJ2-5; TRBD2 matches at 13 bases. The CDR3 has 15 amino acids. The V segment lost 5 bases and the J segment 1 base; nucleotides outside the gene matches: 1. CDR3 in amino acids: CASSRLAGGQETQYF. The DNA for the CDR3 is TGTGCCAGCAGTAGACTAGCGGGGGGCCAAGAGACCCAGTACTTC.

In its sample, this clonotype was seen a few times. V gene TRBV24-1 combines with J gene TRBJ2-7, with 7 positions matching TRBD1. This CDR3 is 11 amino acids long. After removal of 7 bases from V and 6 bases from J, the junction contained 2 bases not matched to a gene. The germline gives CDR1 KGHDR, CDR2 SFDVKD. In DNA form, the CDR3 reads TGTGCCACCAGCACAGGGGCCGAGCAGTACTTC. Translated: CATSTGAEQYF.

The chain recombines TRBV7-9 with TRBJ2-1, with a weak D call TRBD2 (6 bases). The V gene's germline CDR1 is SEHNR and CDR2 FQNEAQ (reference sequence). V lost 1 base, J lost 1 base, and 14 bases lay in between. The CDR3 is made up of 17 amino acids. The CDR3 region has the DNA TGTGCCAGCAGCTTAGATCTTGGCGGGGCATCCTACAATGAGCAGTTCTTC. Its translation: CASSLDLGGASYNEQFF. Full variable domain (remainder filled in from reference TRBV7-9 and TRBJ2-1): DTGVSQNPRHKITKRGQNVTFRCDPISEHNRLYWYRQTLGQGPEFLTYFQNEAQLEKSRLLSDRFSAERPKGSFSTLEIQRTEQGDSAMYLCASSLDLGGASYNEQFFGPGTRLTVL.

The V gene is TRBV7-9, the J gene TRBJ2-1; TRBD2 matches at 10 bases. CDR1 SEHNR and CDR2 FQNEAQ come from the germline V gene (reference sequence). The V gene end was trimmed by 1 base and the J gene end by 7 bases; junction bases not matched to a gene: 16. CDR3 length equals 19 residues. The CDR3 loop reads CASSLGDPWGSGRPNEQFF. The CDR3 DNA follows: TGTGCCAGCAGCTTAGGCGACCCCTGGGGTAGCGGGAGGCCGAATGAGCAGTTCTTC.

This clonotype was counted many times. The rearrangement joins TRBV4-1 to TRBJ2-7, with TRBD1 matching over 9 bases. Per the germline V gene, CDR1 is MGHRA and CDR2 is YSYEKL. With V trimmed by 4 bases and J by 0 bases, 10 bases remained unmatched. This CDR3 is 17 amino acids long. The CDR3 sequence is CASSPSTGTGISYEQYF. The CDR3 nucleotides are TGCGCCAGCAGCCCATCAACCGGGACAGGGATCTCCTACGAGCAGTACTTC.

The chain uses TRBV6-1 and TRBJ2-3, with 11 bases aligning to TRBD1. This CDR3 region has 17 residues. The trim removed 6 bases at V and 0 bases at J, leaving 8 bases unmatched. From germline, CDR1 is MNHNS and CDR2 SASEGT. CDR3 sequence (DNA): TGTGCCAGCAGAGCCGGGACAGGGGGGTTTAGCACAGATACGCAGTATTTT. Amino acids: CASRAGTGGFSTDTQYF.

The table lists this clonotype with a few counts. The chain is built from TRBV3-1 and TRBJ1-2; D perhaps matches TRBD1 (6 bases). CDR1 and CDR2 from the germline V gene are LGHDT and YNNKEL (reference sequence). Trimming cost V 0 bases and J 8 bases, with 13 bases left between them. CDR3 length: 14 residues. The chain's CDR3 is CASSQDWGGRGYTF. CDR3 nucleotide sequence: TGTGCCAGCAGCCAAGATTGGGGGGGGCGCGGCTACACCTTC.

The rearrangement uses TRBV24-1 and TRBJ1-1; no firm D call. Trimming pared 4 bases from V and 5 bases from J, leaving 4 bases between. The germline V gene has CDR1 KGHDR and CDR2 SFDVKD. This CDR3 comprises 11 residues. CDR3 DNA: TGTGCCACCAGTGAAGGAACTGAAGCTTTCTTT. It is translated as CATSEGTEAFF.

V usage is TRBV7-8 and J usage is TRBJ1-1, with 7 bases fitting TRBD1. Germline CDR1 reads SGHVS; CDR2 reads FQNEAQ. The length of the CDR3 is 16 residues. The V and J ends lost 5 bases and 4 bases, in that order; junction bases with no gene match: 13. CDR3 residues: CASSNTARGGSTEAFF. Written as DNA, the CDR3 is TGTGCCAGCAGCAATACCGCCAGGGGGGGAAGCACTGAAGCTTTCTTT.

This clonotype showed up just a few times. This chain joins TRBV14 and TRBJ2-5; 8 nucleotides match TRBD1. Trimming removed 4 bases from V and 4 bases from J; junction bases left unmatched: 5. Germline V lookup: CDR1 SGHDN, CDR2 FVKESK. CDR3 length equals 14 residues. CDR3 in amino acids: CASSPRTGRETQYF. As DNA, the CDR3 is TGTGCCAGCAGCCCACGGACAGGGAGAGAGACCCAGTACTTC.

This clonotype was detected a few times. The CDR3 sequence: CSARALAGDYNEQFF. CDR3 sequence (DNA): TGCAGTGCTAGAGCACTAGCGGGTGACTACAATGAGCAGTTCTTC. The chain has TRBV20-1 and TRBJ2-1; 9 positions agree with TRBD2. The CDR3 runs 15 residues. Germline CDR1 DFQATT, CDR2 SNEGSKA (reference sequence). The V segment lost 1 base and the J segment 3 bases; nucleotides outside the gene matches: 4.

The V call is TRBV7-9, the J call TRBJ1-2; D unresolved. The germline CDR1 and CDR2 sequences are SEHNR and FQNEAQ (reference sequence). The CDR3 runs 15 residues. V was clipped by 3 bases and J by 2 bases, with 13 bases between them. CDR3 loop: CASSFTATENYGYTF. The CDR3 nucleotides read TGTGCCAGCAGCTTCACCGCAACAGAGAACTATGGCTACACCTTC.

J is TRBJ2-3 and V is TRBV7-2; D not certain. The V gene lost 1 base and the J gene lost 3 bases, with 8 bases spanning the gap. CDR1 SGHTA and CDR2 FQGNSA come from the germline V gene. The CDR3 sequence is 14 residues long. The CDR3 spells CASSLGWVTDTQYF. The CDR3 DNA reads as TGTGCCAGCAGCTTAGGGTGGGTTACAGATACGCAGTATTTT. Complete variable domain (other parts from reference TRBV7-2 and TRBJ2-3): GAGVSQSPSNKVTEKGKDVELRCDPISGHTALYWYRQSLGQGLEFLIYFQGNSAPDKSGLPSDRFSAERTGGSVSTLTIQRTQQEDSAVYLCASSLGWVTDTQYFGPGTRLTVL.

This chain joins TRBV2 and TRBJ2-7; D is perhaps TRBD1 (5 bases). CDR1 and CDR2 (germline): SNHLY, FYNNEI. The CDR3 is 13 residues long. Trimming took 4 bases from V and 12 from J, leaving 19 bases between them. The CDR3 region is CASSVGQPDLGYF. The CDR3 DNA sequence: TGTGCCAGCAGTGTCGGACAACCCGACCTGGGGTACTTC. Combining the CDR3 with reference TRBV2 and TRBJ2-7 gives the whole variable domain EPEVTQTPSHQVTQMGQEVILRCVPISNHLYFYWYRQILGQKVEFLVSFYNNEISEKSEIFDDQFSVERPDGSNFTLKIRSTKLEDSAMYFCASSVGQPDLGYFGPGTRLTVT.